This is a list of T cell receptor beta chains from one sample in a study of cytomegalovirus exposure and HLA in healthy donors. TCRdb keeps only in-frame clones here, not all; method: immunoSEQ multiplex PCR. The sample has over 75,000 clones, approximately 81% seen once. The sequenced sample consisted of PBMCs. These receptors all come from a male donor in good health and CMV-seropositive. Both conserved end residues are trimmed from each CDR3.

v_call: TRBV5-4
cdr3_aa: ASSLVPLERGTEAF

v_call: TRBV4-1
cdr3_aa: ASSHLAGPETQY

v_call: TRBV30
cdr3_aa: ACPPGQGGGYT

v_call: TRBV5-1
cdr3_aa: ASRPGLQGETQY

v_call: TRBV6-1
cdr3_aa: ASSEFRGGLQPQH

v_call: TRBV5-6
cdr3_aa: ASSPGQGARDEQF

v_call: TRBV5-1
cdr3_aa: ASSLEGAPTQY

v_call: TRBV15
cdr3_aa: ATRHREEYEQY

v_call: TRBV30
cdr3_aa: AWSSALRTFYNEQF

v_call: TRBV27
cdr3_aa: ASSLGPGVGYEQY

v_call: TRBV5-1
cdr3_aa: ASSLGAASYNSPLH

v_call: TRBV27
cdr3_aa: ASSLSWGDEQY

v_call: TRBV5-1
cdr3_aa: ASSPGFHEQF

v_call: TRBV19
cdr3_aa: ASSIQGTPDYGYT

v_call: TRBV7-8
cdr3_aa: ASSLGHARELF

v_call: TRBV19
cdr3_aa: ASSLRRAGDQPQH

v_call: TRBV30
cdr3_aa: AWAGTGHNEQF

v_call: TRBV7-9
cdr3_aa: ASSSHGANYGYT

v_call: TRBV2
cdr3_aa: ASSRQGAKGGELF

v_call: TRBV9
cdr3_aa: ASSPEGAGPDTQY

v_call: TRBV29-1
cdr3_aa: SVGGGGGVDAEAF

v_call: TRBV5-4
cdr3_aa: ASSSDRGLYNEQF

v_call: TRBV6-5
cdr3_aa: ASSYSSFSSTDTQY

v_call: TRBV6-1
cdr3_aa: ASSEEDRGLATEAF

v_call: TRBV7-6
cdr3_aa: ATTRTGNSYEQY

v_call: TRBV29-1
cdr3_aa: SVAGGRTGGADTQY

v_call: TRBV5-6
cdr3_aa: ASSSSTGTIY

v_call: TRBV5-1
cdr3_aa: ASSLDRADYGYT

v_call: TRBV4-1
cdr3_aa: ASSQRRSGGAQETQY

v_call: TRBV5-1
cdr3_aa: ASSKLQGYEQY

v_call: TRBV7-3
cdr3_aa: ASSPGRSYGYT

v_call: TRBV13
cdr3_aa: ASSLTGGFSGNTIY

v_call: TRBV7-2
cdr3_aa: ASSLGFQGGDIQY

v_call: TRBV6-5
cdr3_aa: ASASGDAADTQY

v_call: TRBV4-2
cdr3_aa: ASSQGGPGALGLDTQY

v_call: TRBV20-1
cdr3_aa: SASFGVGYT

v_call: TRBV6-1
cdr3_aa: ASSRDRGLNEQF

v_call: TRBV19
cdr3_aa: ASSTREIQGNPFLAKNIQY

v_call: TRBV5-4
cdr3_aa: ASSSGRTGRGNTIY

v_call: TRBV7-2
cdr3_aa: ASSHGQEIEAF

v_call: TRBV30
cdr3_aa: AWSSTGQRRN

v_call: TRBV2
cdr3_aa: ASRTTGLGSPLH

v_call: TRBV27
cdr3_aa: ASSFATSGGLQF

v_call: TRBV25-1
cdr3_aa: ASSAPYRGQEAF

v_call: TRBV7-8
cdr3_aa: ASSFGEFLGEQY